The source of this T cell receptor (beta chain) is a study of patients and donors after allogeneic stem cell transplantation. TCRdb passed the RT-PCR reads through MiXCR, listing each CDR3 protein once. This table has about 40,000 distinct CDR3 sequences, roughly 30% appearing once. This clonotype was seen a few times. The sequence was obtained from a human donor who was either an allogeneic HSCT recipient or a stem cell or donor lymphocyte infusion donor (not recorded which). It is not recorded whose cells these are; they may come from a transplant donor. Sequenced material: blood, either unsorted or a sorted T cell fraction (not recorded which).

Written as DNA, the CDR3 is TGCGCCAGCACCCGGGACAGGGGGCCTTTCACTGAAGCTTTCTTT. It yields the protein CASTRDRGPFTEAFF. The chain joins TRBV4-3 to TRBJ1-1; 12 nucleotides agree with TRBD1. The CDR3 extends over 15 amino acids. V shed 7 bases, J shed 4 bases, and the junction held 7 bases outside the gene matches. Germline CDR1 LGHNA, CDR2 YSLEER.